These 14 T cell receptor beta chains originate from one sample sequenced in a study of T cells in women clearing cervical HPV infection. Libraries were prepared by immunoSEQ multiplex PCR; TCRdb keeps only in-frame clonotypes and omits some of them. The listing records 30,000 to 35,000 clones. The sample comprised blood buffy coat. The receptor set was obtained from a woman between 18 and 69 years old with a cervical HPV16 infection that either progressed to CIN3+ or cleared (not recorded which).

With regard to this clone: The read ends 3 residues early relative to the CDR3; the germline J gene fills the gap. V and J are TRBV20-1 and TRBJ1-5, with a tentative D call TRBD1 (5 bases). Trimming took off 5 bases at V and 1 base at J, with 15 bases between the two ends. Germline V gene lookup returns CDR1 DFQATT and CDR2 SNEGSKA (reference sequence). The CDR3 length is 15 residues. The CDR3 DNA, read in part, is TGCAGTGCTCATAACCCCCCAGGGAGCAATCAGCCC. As protein: CSAHNPPGSNQP. The full-length CDR3 reads as CSAHNPPGSNQPQHF.

This chain's CDR3 is CAWRRGLLNEQFF. The DNA read from the CDR3 is TGTGCCTGGAGGAGGGGACTTTTAAATGAG. The chain uses TRBV30 and TRBJ2-1; tentative D call: TRBD2 (6 bases). Read coverage stops 3 residues before the CDR3 terminus; the germline J gene supplies the remainder. V lost 3 bases, J lost 7 bases, and 13 bases lay in between. Germline-derived CDR1 and CDR2 are GTSNPN and SVGIG (reference sequence). The CDR3 runs 13 residues.

As to this clone: The read falls 3 residues short of the CDR3 end, and the missing part is taken from the germline J gene. This chain joins TRBV10-2 and TRBJ1-5; a possible D gene is TRBD1 (5 bases). The germline V and J ends were trimmed by 5 bases and 3 bases, with 14 bases remaining between them. Per the germline V gene, CDR1 is WSHSY and CDR2 is SAAADI. CDR3 length: 15 residues. Partial CDR3 DNA: TGCGCCAGCAGTAACCCGACAGTTAACAATCAGCCC. It yields the protein CASSNPTVNNQP. The full CDR3 sequence reads CASSNPTVNNQPQHF.

Regarding this clone: The observed sequence ends 3 residues before the CDR3 terminus, with the missing tail filled in from the germline J gene. The chain employs TRBV4-2 and TRBJ2-5; the match to TRBD1 covers 7 bases. CDR1 LGHNA and CDR2 YNFKEQ come from the germline V gene. With V trimmed by 4 bases and J by 3 bases, 11 bases remained unmatched. The CDR3 loop spans 16 amino acids. This CDR3 is CASSLPPGTAEETQYF. The covered CDR3 bases are TGTGCCAGCAGCCTCCCCCCCGGGACAGCCGAAGAGACC.

Note on this clone: The read comes to an end 3 residues before the CDR3 does, leaving the germline J gene to fill in the end. The chain couples TRBV18 to TRBJ2-4; D perhaps matches TRBD1 (5 bases). The CDR3 contains 14 residues. Germline V CDR1 and CDR2: KGHSH, LQKENI. The CDR3 protein is CASSQGSVNYGQYF. CDR3 DNA, as far as it was read: TGTGCCAGCTCACAGGGGTCTGTTAACTATGGT.

As concerns this clone: The CDR3 end is not reached by the read, which stops 3 residues before it; the germline J gene fills it in. This sequence joins TRBV20-1 and TRBJ1-1, with D perhaps TRBD1 (6 bases). Trimming shortened V by 0 bases and J by 2 bases, and 10 bases separated the two germline ends. Germline V CDR1 and CDR2: DFQATT, SNEGSKA (reference sequence). There are 14 residues in the CDR3. CDR3 residues: CSARDLQGNTEAFF. The sequenced CDR3 bases are TGCAGTGCTAGAGATTTACAGGGTAACACTGAA.

Details on this clone: With the read ending 3 residues before the CDR3 end, the germline J gene is used to fill in that end. V is TRBV14 and J is TRBJ1-1; D ambiguous. The CDR3 totals 13 residues. The V and J ends lost 4 bases and 2 bases respectively, with 8 bases between them. Per the germline V gene, CDR1 is SGHDN and CDR2 is FVKESK. This chain's CDR3 is CASSRSLNTEAFF. CDR3 bases read: TGTGCCAGCAGCCGATCACTAAACACTGAA.

Comment on this clone: Read sequence stops 3 residues before the CDR3 end, and the germline J gene provides the missing end. The rearrangement joins TRBV20-1 to TRBJ1-5; 8 bases map to TRBD1. In germline, CDR1 is DFQATT, CDR2 SNEGSKA (reference sequence). The V segment lost 2 bases and the J segment 2 bases; nucleotides outside the gene matches: 5. CDR3 size: 15 residues. CDR3 sequence reads: CSARNPGQGNQPQHF. CDR3 DNA, as far as it was read: TGCAGTGCTAGAAACCCGGGACAGGGCAATCAGCCC.

Regarding this clone: The CDR3 end is not reached by the read, which stops 3 residues before it; the germline J gene fills it in. This rearrangement joins TRBV4-2 to TRBJ1-1; D perhaps matches TRBD1 (5 bases). V was clipped by 1 base and J by 5 bases, with 20 bases between them. Germline V lookup: CDR1 LGHNA, CDR2 YNFKEQ. This CDR3 comprises 17 residues. The sequenced part of the CDR3 DNA is TGTGCCAGCAGCCAAGTCTCCCCCGAAGACAGAGTTACTGAA. It yields the protein CASSQVSPEDRVTE. The full-length CDR3 reads as CASSQVSPEDRVTEAFF.

This clone is classed as medium-sized (0.01 to 0.1%) by frequency. The read terminates 3 residues ahead of where the CDR3 ends, so the germline J gene completes it. The V call is TRBV7-2, the J call TRBJ2-2; no clear D. The CDR3 is 12 residues long. Looked up from germline, CDR1 is SGHTA and CDR2 is FQGNSA. Trimming left V 3 bases short and J 7 bases short, with 6 bases between. The CDR3 sequence is CASSLRNGELFF. Partial CDR3 DNA: TGTGCCAGCAGCTTGCGGAACGGGGAG. The full variable domain, in which reference TRBV7-2 and TRBJ2-2 provide the parts outside the CDR3, is GAGVSQSPSNKVTEKGKDVELRCDPISGHTALYWYRQSLGQGLEFLIYFQGNSAPDKSGLPSDRFSAERTGGSVSTLTIQRTQQEDSAVYLCASSLRNGELFFGEGSRLTVL.

Notes on this clone: Sequencing ends 3 residues short of the CDR3 end; the germline J gene provides the rest. The chain has TRBV5-1 and TRBJ1-2, with TRBD1 identical over 7 bases. The CDR3 contains 15 residues. Germline trimming cut 2 bases from V and 0 bases from J; bases unmatched to any gene: 4. In germline, CDR1 is SGHRS, CDR2 YFSETQ. The sequenced CDR3 bases are TGCGCCAGCAGCTTTACAGGGGAGGCTAACTATGGC. Translated: CASSFTGEANYG. The whole CDR3 reads CASSFTGEANYGYTF.

Comments on this clone: The read ends 3 residues before the CDR3 terminus; that terminus is restored from the germline J gene. The chain couples TRBV19 to TRBJ2-7, with D possibly matching TRBD1 (6 bases). CDR1 is LNHDA and CDR2 is SQIVND in the germline V gene (reference sequence). This CDR3 is 15 amino acids long. Deletions cut 3 bases from V and 6 bases from J, with 18 bases between. The sequenced part of the CDR3 DNA is TGTGCCAGTAGTATTTCGGACAGCTATGCCTCCGAG. Amino acid sequence: CASSISDSYASE. The entire CDR3 protein is CASSISDSYASEQYF.

With respect to this clone: The read ends 3 residues shy of where the CDR3 ends; the end is completed using the germline J gene. The chain carries TRBV7-3 and TRBJ2-2; D is unresolved. The CDR3 is made up of 13 amino acids. Trimming removed 2 bases at V and 3 bases at J, with 4 bases between. The germline V gene has CDR1 SGHTA and CDR2 FQGTGA. This CDR3 is CASSLSYTGELFF. Partial CDR3 DNA: TGTGCCAGCAGCTTATCTTACACCGGGGAG.

Points on this clone: The CDR3 is cut off 3 residues early in the read; its end comes from the germline J gene. This sequence joins TRBV19 and TRBJ1-1; perhaps TRBD1 as D (5 bases). The CDR3 covers 16 residues. V was shortened by 9 bases and J by 1 base, with 21 bases between the two germline ends. Germline CDR1 is LNHDA and CDR2 is SQIVND (reference sequence). This CDR3 is CASHTSIRDSNTEAFF. The sequenced CDR3 bases are TGTGCCAGCCACACAAGTATCCGGGACTCGAACACTGAA. Drawing the rest from reference TRBV19 and TRBJ1-1, the complete variable domain is DGGITQSPKYLFRKEGQNVTLSCEQNLNHDAMYWYRQDPGQGLRLIYYSQIVNDFQKGDIAEGYSVSREKKESFPLTVTSAQKNPTAFYLCASHTSIRDSNTEAFFGQGTRLTVV.